These T cell receptor beta chains were read from a single sample in a study of CD8 T cells in ankylosing spondylitis. TCRdb called the 5' RACE reads again in MiXCR, with one record for every CDR3 protein. This sample yields about 540,000 distinct CDR3 sequences, of which roughly 13% are seen a single time; about 6.8% belongs to the top ten. The specimen was blood, either unsorted or a sorted T cell fraction (not recorded which). The receptors were gathered from a male donor with ankylosing spondylitis. CDR3s include the opening cysteine and the closing phenylalanine or tryptophan. The D gene is left open where the match is weak. Part of the rows lack a size; the others show once, few, many or a class for expanded clones.

d_call,clone_size,v_call,j_call,cdr3_nt,cdr3_aa
TRBD1,-,TRBV6-5,TRBJ2-2,TGTGCCAGCAGTTTCGTCGGGACAGGGGTTGACACCGGGGAGCTGTTTTTT,CASSFVGTGVDTGELFF
-,few,TRBV3-1,TRBJ1-1,TGTGCCAGCAGCCTTCGACAGACGAACACTGAAGCTTTCTTT,CASSLRQTNTEAFF
-,few,TRBV7-7,TRBJ2-5,TGTGCCAGCAGCCGAACGACATGGGTTGAAGAGACCCAGTACTTC,CASSRTTWVEETQYF
-,-,TRBV5-6,TRBJ1-2,TGTGCCAGCAGCTACCCGACAGGAGAAAACTATGGCTACACCTTC,CASSYPTGENYGYTF
-,-,TRBV21-1,TRBJ2-1,TGTGCCGGACGTAAGCTCGGGCAGGGGTGTAATGAGCAGTTCTTC,CAGRKLGQGCNEQFF
-,-,TRBV2,TRBJ2-5,TGTGCCAGCAGCCTCCCGGGGGCGGGAGAGCGAGAGACCCAGTACTTC,CASSLPGAGERETQYF
-,-,TRBV28,TRBJ2-2,TGTGCCAGCAGTTCTCGCAGGGGTGCCGGGGAGCTGTTTTTT,CASSSRRGAGELFF
TRBD2,-,TRBV11-2,TRBJ2-3,TGTGCCAGCAGCTCACGGACTAGCGGGACCCGAGGGGATACGCAGTATTTT,CASSSRTSGTRGDTQYF
TRBD2,-,TRBV6-2/TRBV6-3,TRBJ2-1,TGTGCCAGCAGTTACTCGGGGGCCCTAGCGGGAGGGAGCTCCTACAATGAGCAGTTCTTC,CASSYSGALAGGSSYNEQFF
-,few,TRBV25-1,TRBJ1-1,TGTGCCAGCAGCCATGGGGGGAAGGGCACTGAAGCTTTCTTT,CASSHGGKGTEAFF
-,many,TRBV5-1,TRBJ2-2,TGCGCCAGCGCCGGAGCGGGGAACACCGGGGAGCTGTTTTTT,CASAGAGNTGELFF
-,few,TRBV4-1,TRBJ2-3,TGCGCCAGCAGCCGCCCCCTCCAGGGGTCCGATACGCAGTATTTT,CASSRPLQGSDTQYF
-,-,TRBV4-1,TRBJ2-1,TGCGCCAGCAGCCTTCCGCCTGGGGGTTTCGTTGAGCAGTTCTTC,CASSLPPGGFVEQFF
-,many,TRBV6-2/TRBV6-3,TRBJ2-1,-,CASRGSSSVDVFF
-,-,TRBV20-1,TRBJ2-5,TGCAGTGCTAGCGGTGACAGCGTCATCCCTAAGGACTTC,CSASGDSVIPKDF
TRBD2,few,TRBV24-1,TRBJ2-1,TGTGCCACCAGTGATTCGAGGACTAGCAGGACCTACAATGAGCAGTTCTTC,CATSDSRTSRTYNEQFF
-,-,TRBV6-2/TRBV6-3,TRBJ1-2,TGTGCCAGCATTGGACAGAACTATGGCTACACCTTC,CASIGQNYGYTF
-,many,TRBV7-9,TRBJ2-1,TGTGCCAGCAGCTTGGGTAGCGTCAATGAGCAGTTCTTC,CASSLGSVNEQFF
-,many,TRBV1,TRBJ1-5,TGCACCAGCAGCTTCGGACAGGGGGGCAATCAGCCCCAGCATTTT,CTSSFGQGGNQPQHF
TRBD1,few,TRBV3-1,TRBJ2-7,TGTGCCAGCAGCCAAGATATTGGGGACAGGGCGATGAGCTTC,CASSQDIGDRAMSF
-,-,TRBV30,TRBJ1-1,TGTGCCTGGAGTACCCAGTTTGAAGCTTTCTTT,CAWSTQFEAFF
-,-,TRBV20-1,TRBJ1-1,TGCAGTGCTAGAGAATCTGGGGTTGAAGCTTTCTTT,CSARESGVEAFF
-,-,TRBV20-1,TRBJ2-5,TGCAGTGCGAACCCCTTGCGAGAGACCCAGTACTTC,CSANPLRETQYF
TRBD1,-,TRBV6-5,TRBJ1-6,TGTGCCAGCAGTTACTCGAGTGCGACAGGGAATTCACCCCTCCACTTT,CASSYSSATGNSPLHF
TRBD1,many,TRBV7-9,TRBJ2-5,TGTGCCAGCAGCTCACCCCGGGACAGCAGAAAAGAGACCCAGTACTTC,CASSSPRDSRKETQYF
TRBD2,-,TRBV5-1,TRBJ2-1,TGCGCCAGCAGCTTGGAACTAGCGGGAAGCTCCTACAATGAGCAGTTCTTC,CASSLELAGSSYNEQFF
TRBD1,-,TRBV12-3/TRBV12-4,TRBJ1-6,TGTGCCAGCAGTTCCAGGGGGACAGAGAATTCACCCCTCCACTTT,CASSSRGTENSPLHF
TRBD2,-,TRBV24-1,TRBJ2-3,TGTGCCACCAGTGGCGGGAGGCCCACAGATACGCAGTATTTT,CATSGGRPTDTQYF
-,-,TRBV12-3/TRBV12-4,TRBJ2-3,TGTGCCAGCAGTGAAGGGTTTAGTCAATTCACAGATACGCAGTATTTT,CASSEGFSQFTDTQYF
-,few,TRBV2,TRBJ1-3,TGTGCCAGCAAGATGGGGCCTGGAAACACCATATATTTT,CASKMGPGNTIYF
TRBD2,-,TRBV11-2,TRBJ2-3,TGTGCCAGCAGCTTAAAACGGACTAGCGGGAGTACGACAGATACGCAGTATTTT,CASSLKRTSGSTTDTQYF
-,-,TRBV6-1,TRBJ2-1,TGTGCCAGCAGTGCAGGGAGACCAGACAACAATGAGCAGTTCTTC,CASSAGRPDNNEQFF
-,few,TRBV18,TRBJ2-2,TGTGCCAGCTCACCCCAGCGGAGCGCCTCAAGGGACACCGGGGAGCTGTTTTTT,CASSPQRSASRDTGELFF
-,-,TRBV3-1,TRBJ2-1,TGTGCCAGCAGCCAAGATCACAACCCCTACAATGAGCAGTTCTTC,CASSQDHNPYNEQFF
TRBD2,few,TRBV5-1,TRBJ2-5,TGCGCCAGCAGAACGGGGGGGGCCCAAGAGACCCAGTACTTC,CASRTGGAQETQYF
TRBD2,-,TRBV19,TRBJ2-4,TGTGCCAGTAGTGACCTCGGGGCCGGGAGGGTCGGAAACATTCAGTACTTC,CASSDLGAGRVGNIQYF
-,-,TRBV3-1,TRBJ2-2,TGTGCCAGCAGCCAAGTCCCCCAGGGATACACCGGGGAGCTGTTTTTT,CASSQVPQGYTGELFF
-,once,TRBV19,TRBJ1-6,TGTGCCAGTCGTGTTTGGGGGACTAGCTCCGATAATTCACCCCTCCACTTT,CASRVWGTSSDNSPLHF
-,-,TRBV11-2,TRBJ2-3,TGTGCCAGCAGCTCCGCGCTAGGGATAATCACAGATACGCAGTATTTT,CASSSALGIITDTQYF
-,-,TRBV29-1,TRBJ2-3,TGCAGCGTTGAAGTCCCGCCCGGGTCGCCCAGCACAGATACGCAGTATTTT,CSVEVPPGSPSTDTQYF